Shown below are 17 T cell receptor beta chains from a single sample sequenced in a study of control samples from healthy donors and cancer patients. TCRdb's copy holds only in-frame clones and misses some; the assay was immunoSEQ multiplex PCR. The table shows 75,000 to 95,000 clones, with 70% to 90% occurring only once. The sequenced material came from blood. These receptors all stem from a woman aged 50 to 60 in good health.

V is TRBV29-1 and J is TRBJ1-1; D possibly corresponds to TRBD1 (5 bases). Trimming removed 7 bases from V and 2 bases from J, with 8 bases in between. Germline V gene data show CDR1 as SQVTM and CDR2 as ANQGSEA. The CDR3 totals 11 residues. The CDR3 spells CSAQGNTEAFF. CDR3 coding DNA: TGCAGCGCCCAGGGAAACACTGAAGCTTTCTTT.

This clone turned up a few times. This chain links TRBV9 with TRBJ1-2; TRBD1 matches at 8 bases. The CDR3 is 15 amino acids. V gave up 0 bases and J gave up 8 bases; unmatched junction bases: 9. The V gene's germline CDR1 is SGDLS and CDR2 YYNGEE. For the CDR3, the DNA is TGTGCCAGCAGCGTAGGGGACGGACAGGGTCACGGCTACACCTTC. As protein: CASSVGDGQGHGYTF.

This clone was seen a single time. DNA of the CDR3: TGTGCCAGCAGCTTAGATGTAGGTGAGCAGTTCTTC. Translating it yields CASSLDVGEQFF. The chain joins TRBV7-9 to TRBJ2-1, with D unresolved. V was clipped by 1 base and J by 9 bases, with 7 bases between them. The germline gives CDR1 SEHNR, CDR2 FQNEAQ (reference sequence). CDR3 length equals 12 residues.

This sequence joins TRBV2 and TRBJ1-4; 8 bases line up with TRBD1. With 5 bases clipped from V and 7 bases from J, the junction kept 9 bases outside the gene matches. The CDR3 is 15 amino acids. CDR1 SNHLY and CDR2 FYNNEI come from the germline V gene. The CDR3 nucleotides are TGTGCCAGCAGTCTCCAACGACAGGGGCCTGAAAAACTGTTTTTT. Translated, it gives CASSLQRQGPEKLFF.

The chain uses TRBV5-1 and TRBJ1-4; D is ambiguous. The V and J ends lost 4 bases and 6 bases respectively, with 16 bases between them. CDR3 length: 15 amino acids. The germline CDR1 and CDR2 sequences are SGHRS and YFSETQ. CDR3 DNA: TGCGCCAGCAGCGTAGGTGGTTCTTCGCATGAAAAACTGTTTTTT. Amino acids: CASSVGGSSHEKLFF.

The chain joins TRBV5-1 to TRBJ1-3; no clear D. The CDR3 sequence is 12 residues long. Germline V gives CDR1 SGHRS, CDR2 YFSETQ. The germline V and J ends were trimmed by 0 bases and 6 bases, with 4 bases remaining between them. CDR3 sequence reads: CASSLAVNTIYF. The CDR3 DNA sequence: TGCGCCAGCAGCTTGGCCGTAAACACCATATATTTT.

J is TRBJ2-3 and V is TRBV6-5; 7 nucleotides match TRBD2. Germline assignment: CDR1 MNHEY and CDR2 SVGAGI. Losses at the gene ends were 0 bases for V and 4 bases for J; bases not matched to a gene: 4. The CDR3 loop spans 15 amino acids. The CDR3 sequence: CASSYSGGRADTQYF. The DNA for the CDR3 is TGTGCCAGCAGTTACTCAGGCGGGAGAGCAGATACGCAGTATTTT.

The chain joins TRBV25-1 to TRBJ2-2; TRBD1 aligns across 9 bases. The CDR3 consists of 15 residues. The junction had 3 bases not matched to a gene; V was cut back by 3 bases and J by 4 bases. The germline CDR1 and CDR2 sequences are MGHDK and SYGVNS. Here the CDR3 DNA reads TGTGCCAGCAGTGAGGCACAGGGGGCCACCGGGGAGCTGTTTTTT. Translation: CASSEAQGATGELFF. Full variable domain (outside the CDR3, taken from reference TRBV25-1 and TRBJ2-2): EADIYQTPRYLVIGTGKKITLECSQTMGHDKMYWYQQDPGMELHLIHYSYGVNSTEKGDLSSESTVSRIRTEHFPLTLESARPSHTSQYLCASSEAQGATGELFFGEGSRLTVL.

The chain employs TRBV10-3 and TRBJ1-1; D perhaps matches TRBD1 (6 bases). The length of the CDR3 is 19 residues. Trimming removed 0 bases from V and 2 bases from J, with 22 bases in between. The V gene's germline CDR1 is ENHRY and CDR2 SYGVKD. CDR3: CAISESIYGEGGFNTEAFF. In DNA form, the CDR3 reads TGTGCCATCAGTGAGTCGATTTATGGGGAGGGGGGGTTTAACACTGAAGCTTTCTTT.

The rearrangement joins TRBV5-1 to TRBJ1-2, with 9 bases matching TRBD1. The CDR3 spans 15 residues. The V gene's germline CDR1 is SGHRS and CDR2 YFSETQ. V gave up 4 bases and J gave up 0 bases; unmatched junction bases: 4. CDR3 sequence reads: CASSIGQGTNYGYTF. DNA of the CDR3: TGCGCCAGCAGCATCGGACAGGGGACTAACTATGGCTACACCTTC.

The rearrangement uses TRBV19 and TRBJ1-4; D unresolved. The CDR3 runs to 13 residues. Trimming stripped 7 bases from V and 4 bases from J, with 10 bases between. The germline V gene encodes CDR1 LNHDA and CDR2 SQIVND (reference sequence). CDR3 sequence (DNA): TGTGCCAGTAAGGGCAGATTTAATGAAAAACTGTTTTTT. Protein: CASKGRFNEKLFF.

The V gene is TRBV10-2, the J gene TRBJ2-2, with D perhaps matching TRBD2 (5 bases). The V and J ends lost 3 bases and 3 bases respectively, with 11 bases between them. Germline values: CDR1 WSHSY, CDR2 SAAADI. The CDR3 is 15 residues long. CDR3 bases: TGCGCCAGCAGTGACGGTAGCGCCCACACCGGGGAGCTGTTTTTT. It encodes CASSDGSAHTGELFF.

The count of this clone is one. The chain couples TRBV30 to TRBJ2-7, with 11 positions matching TRBD2. V lost 4 bases to trimming and J lost 9 bases; unmatched junction nucleotides: 5. The length of the CDR3 is 12 residues. The germline gives CDR1 GTSNPN, CDR2 SVGIG (reference sequence). The CDR3 DNA follows: TGTGCCTGGAATAGCGGGGGGGCGGCGCAGTACTTC. It translates to CAWNSGGAAQYF.

The chain combines TRBV6-1 with TRBJ1-1; D remains unclear. Germline-derived CDR1 and CDR2 are MNHNS and SASEGT. The CDR3 loop spans 15 amino acids. V lost 0 bases and J lost 5, with 13 bases in between. The CDR3 reads CASSEAIGPGTEAFF. The CDR3 DNA is TGTGCCAGCAGTGAAGCTATAGGCCCTGGAACTGAAGCTTTCTTT.

J is TRBJ1-4 and V is TRBV30; D is undetermined. The V end was cut by 4 bases, the J end by 7 bases, with 13 bases between. The CDR3 loop spans 13 amino acids. Germline V gives CDR1 GTSNPN, CDR2 SVGIG (reference sequence). In nucleotides, the CDR3 is TGTGCCTGGAATTCTCTACTGGGTGAAAAACTGTTTTTT. It specifies CAWNSLLGEKLFF.

In its sample, this clone was seen once. J is TRBJ1-2 and V is TRBV11-2; D is unresolved. Trimming stripped 0 bases from V and 10 bases from J, with 12 bases between. Germline-derived CDR1 and CDR2 are SGHAT and FQNNGV. This CDR3 has 13 amino acids. As DNA, the CDR3 is TGTGCCAGCAGCTTAGATCGGGCAGACTACTACACCTTC. It codes for CASSLDRADYYTF.

This clone was seen just once. The chain has TRBV7-9 and TRBJ1-1; D uncertain. V was shortened by 0 bases and J by 1 base, with 9 bases between the two germline ends. The CDR3 totals 15 residues. Germline values: CDR1 SEHNR, CDR2 FQNEAQ (reference sequence). The DNA for the CDR3 is TGTGCCAGCAGCTTAGCGATTCGATGGAACACTGAAGCTTTCTTT. It specifies CASSLAIRWNTEAFF.